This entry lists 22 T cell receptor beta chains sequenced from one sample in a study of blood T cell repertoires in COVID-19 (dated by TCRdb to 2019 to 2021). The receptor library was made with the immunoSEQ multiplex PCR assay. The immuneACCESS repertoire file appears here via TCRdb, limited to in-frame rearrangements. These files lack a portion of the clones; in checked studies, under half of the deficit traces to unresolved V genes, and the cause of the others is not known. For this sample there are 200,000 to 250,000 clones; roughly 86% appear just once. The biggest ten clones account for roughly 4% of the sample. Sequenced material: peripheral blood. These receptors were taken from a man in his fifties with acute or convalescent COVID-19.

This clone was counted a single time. DNA of the CDR3: TGCGCCAGCAGCTCGACTAGCCCCGGGGAGCTGTTTTTT. It yields the protein CASSSTSPGELFF. The J gene is TRBJ2-2, the V gene TRBV5-1, with 7 positions matching TRBD2. CDR1 is SGHRS, CDR2 YFSETQ, per germline. V was pared by 3 bases and J by 6 bases, with 2 bases of the junction left unmatched. CDR3 length equals 13 residues.

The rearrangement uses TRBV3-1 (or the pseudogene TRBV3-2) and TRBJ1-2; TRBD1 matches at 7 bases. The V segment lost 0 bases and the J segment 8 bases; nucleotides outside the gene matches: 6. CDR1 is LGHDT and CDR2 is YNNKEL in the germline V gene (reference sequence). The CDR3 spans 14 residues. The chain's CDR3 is CASSQEGGASGYTF. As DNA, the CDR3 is TGTGCCAGCAGCCAAGAAGGGGGCGCGAGCGGCTACACCTTC.

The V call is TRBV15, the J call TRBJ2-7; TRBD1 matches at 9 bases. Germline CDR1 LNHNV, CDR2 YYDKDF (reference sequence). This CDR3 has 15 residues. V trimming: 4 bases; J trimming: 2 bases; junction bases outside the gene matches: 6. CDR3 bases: TGTGCCACCAGCAAATGGACAGGGGAACCCTACGAGCAGTACTTC. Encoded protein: CATSKWTGEPYEQYF.

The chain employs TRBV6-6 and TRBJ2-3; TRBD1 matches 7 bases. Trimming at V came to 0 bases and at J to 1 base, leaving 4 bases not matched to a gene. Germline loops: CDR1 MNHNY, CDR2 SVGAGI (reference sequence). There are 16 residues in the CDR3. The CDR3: CASSYSRDRGTDTQYF. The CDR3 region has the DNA TGTGCCAGCAGTTACTCGCGCGACAGGGGCACAGATACGCAGTATTTT.

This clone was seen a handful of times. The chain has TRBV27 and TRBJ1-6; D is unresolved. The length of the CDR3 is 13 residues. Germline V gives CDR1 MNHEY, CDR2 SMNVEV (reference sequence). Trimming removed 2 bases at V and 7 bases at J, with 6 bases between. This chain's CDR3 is CASSLTVNSPLHF. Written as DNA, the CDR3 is TGTGCCAGCAGTTTAACGGTGAATTCACCCCTCCACTTT.

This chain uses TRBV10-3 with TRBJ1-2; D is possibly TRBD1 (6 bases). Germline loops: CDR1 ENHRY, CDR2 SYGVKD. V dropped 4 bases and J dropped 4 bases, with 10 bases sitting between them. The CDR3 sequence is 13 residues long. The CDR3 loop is CAISVGGGYGYTF. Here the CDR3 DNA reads TGTGCCATCAGTGTTGGGGGCGGCTATGGCTACACCTTC.

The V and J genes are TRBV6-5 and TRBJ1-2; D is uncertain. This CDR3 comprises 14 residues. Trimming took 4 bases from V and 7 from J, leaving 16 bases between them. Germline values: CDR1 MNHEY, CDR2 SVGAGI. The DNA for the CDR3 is TGTGCCAGCAGTTCTCGTCTAGCCTCCGCTGGCTACACCTTC. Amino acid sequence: CASSSRLASAGYTF.

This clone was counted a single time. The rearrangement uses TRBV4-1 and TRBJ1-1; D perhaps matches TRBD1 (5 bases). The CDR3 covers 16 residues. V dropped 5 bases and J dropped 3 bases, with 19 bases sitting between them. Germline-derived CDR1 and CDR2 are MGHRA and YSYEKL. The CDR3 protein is CASSEGPGRRDTEAFF. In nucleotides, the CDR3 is TGCGCCAGCAGCGAGGGACCGGGCCGGAGGGACACTGAAGCTTTCTTT.

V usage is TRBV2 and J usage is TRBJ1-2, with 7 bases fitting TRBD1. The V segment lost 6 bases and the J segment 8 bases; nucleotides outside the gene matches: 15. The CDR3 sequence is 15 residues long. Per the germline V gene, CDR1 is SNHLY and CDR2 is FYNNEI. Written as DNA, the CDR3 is TGTGCCAGCAGGCCCCCCCGGGACAGCGTTTACGGCTACACCTTC. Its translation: CASRPPRDSVYGYTF.

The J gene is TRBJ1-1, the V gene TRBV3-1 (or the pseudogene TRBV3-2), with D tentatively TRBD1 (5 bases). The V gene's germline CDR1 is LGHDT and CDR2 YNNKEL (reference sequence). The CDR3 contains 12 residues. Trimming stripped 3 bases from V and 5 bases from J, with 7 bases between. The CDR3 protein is CASSQGPTEAFF. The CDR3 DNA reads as TGTGCCAGCAGCCAGGGGCCAACTGAAGCTTTCTTT.

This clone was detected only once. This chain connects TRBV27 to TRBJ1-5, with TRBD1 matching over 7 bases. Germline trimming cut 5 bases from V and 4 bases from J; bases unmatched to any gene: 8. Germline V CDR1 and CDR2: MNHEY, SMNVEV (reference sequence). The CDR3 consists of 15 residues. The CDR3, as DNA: TGTGCCAGCAGTCCCAGACAGGGTTGGAATCAGCCCCAGCATTTT. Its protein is CASSPRQGWNQPQHF.

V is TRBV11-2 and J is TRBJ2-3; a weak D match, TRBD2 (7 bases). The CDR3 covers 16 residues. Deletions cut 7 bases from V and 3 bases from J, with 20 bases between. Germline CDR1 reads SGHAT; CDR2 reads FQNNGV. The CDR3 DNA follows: TGTGCCAGCACCCTTTGGGGGGGCTTAAGAACAGATACGCAGTATTTT. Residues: CASTLWGGLRTDTQYF.

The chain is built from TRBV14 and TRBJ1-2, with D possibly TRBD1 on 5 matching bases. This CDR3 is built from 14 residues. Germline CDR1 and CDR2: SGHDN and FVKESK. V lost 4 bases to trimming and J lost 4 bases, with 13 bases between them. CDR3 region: CASSRNKGIYGYTF. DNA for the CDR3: TGTGCCAGCAGCCGTAATAAGGGGATCTATGGCTACACCTTC.

CDR3: CASSLGRLAGEDEQFF. The CDR3 nucleotides read TGTGCCAGCAGCTTGGGGAGACTAGCGGGAGAAGATGAGCAGTTCTTC. J is TRBJ2-1 and V is TRBV5-6; 12 bases are shared with TRBD2. Germline V gene lookup returns CDR1 SGHDT and CDR2 YYEEEE. The CDR3 spans 16 residues. V lost 0 bases and J lost 8; bases outside the gene matches: 6.

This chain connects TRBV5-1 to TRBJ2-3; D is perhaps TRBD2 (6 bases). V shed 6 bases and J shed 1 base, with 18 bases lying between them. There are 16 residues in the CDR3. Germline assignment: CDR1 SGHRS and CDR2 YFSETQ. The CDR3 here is CASTSGRTPRTDTQYF. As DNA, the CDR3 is TGCGCCAGCACTTCAGGGAGGACACCGCGCACAGATACGCAGTATTTT.

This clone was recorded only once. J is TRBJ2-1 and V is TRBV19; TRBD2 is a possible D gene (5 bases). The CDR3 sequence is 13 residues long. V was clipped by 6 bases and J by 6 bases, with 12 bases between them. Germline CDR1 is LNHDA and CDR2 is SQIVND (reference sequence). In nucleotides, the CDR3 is TGTGCCAGTAGGACGGTTGAGGGCAATGAGCAGTTCTTC. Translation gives CASRTVEGNEQFF.

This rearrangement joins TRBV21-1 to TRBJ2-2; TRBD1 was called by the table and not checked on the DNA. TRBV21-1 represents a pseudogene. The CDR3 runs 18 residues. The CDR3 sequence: CASSKPRQGGKGAGELFF. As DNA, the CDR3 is TGTGCCAGCAGCAAACCACGACAGGGAGGAAAGGGGGCCGGGGAGCTGTTTTTT.

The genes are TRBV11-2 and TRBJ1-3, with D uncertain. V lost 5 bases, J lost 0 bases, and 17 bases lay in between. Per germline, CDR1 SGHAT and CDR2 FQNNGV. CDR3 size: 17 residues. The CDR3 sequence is CASSRRSASGSGNTIYF. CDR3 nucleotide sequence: TGTGCCAGCAGCCGACGTTCGGCTTCGGGCTCTGGAAACACCATATATTTT.

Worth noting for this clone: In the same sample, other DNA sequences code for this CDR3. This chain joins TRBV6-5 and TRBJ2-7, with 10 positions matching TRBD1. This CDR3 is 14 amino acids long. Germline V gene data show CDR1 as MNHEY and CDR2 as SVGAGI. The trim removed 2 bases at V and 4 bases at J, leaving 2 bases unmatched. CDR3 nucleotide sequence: TGTGCCAGCAGTTACGGGGACAGGGGTTACGAGCAGTACTTC. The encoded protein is CASSYGDRGYEQYF.

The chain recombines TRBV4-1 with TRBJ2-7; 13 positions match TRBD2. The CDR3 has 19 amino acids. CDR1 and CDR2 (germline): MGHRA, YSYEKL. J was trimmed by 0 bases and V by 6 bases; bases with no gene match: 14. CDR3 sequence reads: CASSLTTGTSGDYSYEQYF. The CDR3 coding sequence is TGCGCCAGCAGTCTTACAACCGGGACTAGCGGGGACTACTCCTACGAGCAGTACTTC.

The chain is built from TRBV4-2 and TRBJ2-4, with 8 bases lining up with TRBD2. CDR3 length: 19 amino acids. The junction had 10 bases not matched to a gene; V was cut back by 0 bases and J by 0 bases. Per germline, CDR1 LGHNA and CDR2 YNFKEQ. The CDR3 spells CASSQERRREERAKNIQYF. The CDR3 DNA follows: TGTGCCAGCAGCCAAGAGAGGCGGCGGGAGGAAAGAGCCAAAAACATTCAGTACTTC.

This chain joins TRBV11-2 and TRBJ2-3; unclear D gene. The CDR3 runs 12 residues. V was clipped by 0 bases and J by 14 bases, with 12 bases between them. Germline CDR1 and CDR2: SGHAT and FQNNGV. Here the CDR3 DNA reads TGTGCCAGCAGCTTAGAAGCACCCAACCTGTATTTT. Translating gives CASSLEAPNLYF. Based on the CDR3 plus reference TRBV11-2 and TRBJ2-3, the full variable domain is EAGVAQSPRYKIIEKRQSVAFWCNPISGHATLYWYQQILGQGPKLLIQFQNNGVVDDSQLPKDRFSAERLKGVDSTLKIQPAKLEDSAVYLCASSLEAPNLYFGPGTRLTVL.